This T cell receptor (beta chain) derives from a study of T cell responses to AZD1222 COVID-19 vaccine. Study-wide points: In the spike-specific TCR repertoire, nearly half reportedly target unmutated variant regions. The sample set comprised mostly white British donors with more females, and clonal diversity was possibly underestimated.

A remark on this clone: Its specificity is unknown.

Second-dose recipients at about 4 or about 12 weeks were treated as one pooled group. There are 14 residues in the CDR3. Germline CDR1 and CDR2: MNHNS and SASEGT. With 2 bases clipped from V and 0 bases from J, the junction kept 0 bases outside the gene matches. Clones were read by immunoSEQ multiplex PCR, and TCRdb kept only the in-frame ones, dropping some. The data show over 110,000 clones, roughly 88% seen once. The genes are TRBV6-1 and TRBJ1-2, with 7 bases fitting TRBD1. The receptor was derived from an adult who received the AZD1222 COVID-19 vaccine. The sample was peripheral blood, taken 28 days after the second AZD1222 dose. The CDR3 sequence: CASSERGPNYGYTF. The CDR3 DNA follows: TGTGCCAGCAGTGAAAGGGGGCCTAACTATGGCTACACCTTC.